This T cell receptor (beta chain) came from a study of blood T cell repertoires in COVID-19. Study as a whole: The analysed material was cDNA or gDNA that came from T cells, B-cell-depleted T cells, or PBMCs.

Authors' processing steps: Researchers report that nucleated cell counts were estimated from reference gene primer amplification. Sequencing used immunoSEQ multiplex PCR; TCRdb keeps in-frame clones, though not all of them. That table furnishes V, J and clone size, whereas the DNA furnished D and trimming. The sample records 200,000 to 300,000 clones, about 88% being singletons. This CDR3 comprises 17 residues. J was trimmed by 2 bases and V by 1 base; bases with no gene match: 9. From germline, CDR1 is SGHVS and CDR2 FNYEAQ. Seattle patient enrollment occurred during active infection, with longitudinal follow-up thereafter.

This receptor was obtained from a woman aged 55-69 years with COVID-19, enrolled during active disease. The chain links TRBV7-6 to TRBJ2-7; 9 bases align to TRBD2. Sequencing input: peripheral blood. CDR3 sequence (DNA): TGTGCCAGCAGCTTAGAAGCTGGACTAGCGCGAGCCTACGAGCAGTACTTC. Its protein product is CASSLEAGLARAYEQYF.